The next 20 T cell receptor beta chains were all read from a single sample in a study of glioma-infiltrating T cells (TCRdb year 2016). The instrument was an Illumina MiSeq. TCR alpha and beta CDR3 regions were amplified with the iRepertoire nested amplicon-rescue multiplex PCR (arm-PCR) platform from RNA. TCRdb's own reprocessing of the public reads used fastp at Q25 and MiXCR and kept productive beta chains. Each CDR3 protein appears once, grouped with its most common genes and DNA. The sample has about 89,000 distinct CDR3 sequences on record, around a quarter of them singletons. The ten largest clones add up to around 7% of the sample. The specimen was glioma tissue, nonneoplastic brain tissue, or PBMCs (not recorded which). Every receptor here comes from a human donor with low-grade glioma or glioblastoma, undergoing nonglioma brain surgery, or in good health (not recorded which).

In its sample, this clonotype was seen many times. V usage is TRBV20-1 and J usage is TRBJ1-2; 11 bases map to TRBD1. This CDR3 has 13 amino acids. After removal of 4 bases from V and 8 bases from J, the junction contained 6 bases not matched to a gene. Per the germline V gene, CDR1 is DFQATT and CDR2 is SNEGSKA (reference sequence). The CDR3 region is CSATDRGRRGYTF. The DNA for the CDR3 is TGCAGTGCTACGGACAGGGGGCGCAGAGGCTACACCTTC.

The sample holds many counts of this clonotype. The gene calls are TRBV6-1 and TRBJ1-1, with D uncertain. V was pared by 7 bases and J by 0 bases, with 15 bases between. This CDR3 contains 15 residues. The germline V gene has CDR1 MNHNS and CDR2 SASEGT. CDR3 sequence reads: CASTRSPPMNTEAFF. As DNA, the CDR3 is TGTGCCAGCACACGAAGCCCTCCTATGAACACTGAAGCTTTCTTT.

As regards this clonotype: This sequence may be a read error, since a much larger clone differs from it by one base. The chain has TRBV19 and TRBJ2-1, with D maybe TRBD1 (6 bases). V lost 11 bases to trimming and J lost 3 bases, with 17 bases between them. The CDR3 extends over 14 amino acids. In germline, CDR1 is LNHDA, CDR2 SQIVND (reference sequence). This chain's CDR3 is CASLPEQGYNEQFF. The CDR3 bases are TGTGCCTCGTTACCGGAACAGGGCTACAATGAGCAGTTCTTC.

The chain is built from TRBV6-1 and TRBJ1-5; D call uncertain. The germline V gene has CDR1 MNHNS and CDR2 SASEGT. The V end lost 8 bases, the J end lost 9 bases, and 14 bases lay between the germline ends. This CDR3 is 12 amino acids long. CDR3 in amino acids: CASGGGYRPQHF. CDR3 bases: TGTGCCAGCGGAGGCGGCTATCGGCCCCAGCATTTT.

This clonotype was counted many times. V usage is TRBV6-5 and J usage is TRBJ1-6; 7 bases fit TRBD1. The CDR3 runs to 15 residues. Germline-derived CDR1 and CDR2 are MNHEY and SVGAGI. V was pared by 0 bases and J by 10 bases, with 6 bases of the junction left unmatched. CDR3 sequence reads: CASSYSIQGQSPLHF. DNA for the CDR3: TGTGCCAGCAGTTACTCGATACAGGGGCAATCACCCCTCCACTTT.

The chain has TRBV19 and TRBJ2-1, with D hard to call. The germline V gene encodes CDR1 LNHDA and CDR2 SQIVND (reference sequence). The CDR3 sequence is 14 residues long. Trimming stripped 3 bases from V and 6 bases from J, with 12 bases between. CDR3 bases: TGTGCCAGTAGTATGGGAAACTTCCCCAATGAGCAGTTCTTC. Its translation is CASSMGNFPNEQFF.

The table lists this clonotype with many counts. The V gene is TRBV2, the J gene TRBJ2-5, with 8 bases that match TRBD1. V was pared by 7 bases and J by 5 bases, with 3 bases of the junction left unmatched. CDR3 size: 12 residues. Germline V gene data show CDR1 as SNHLY and CDR2 as FYNNEI. CDR3 DNA: TGTGCCAGCAATTACAGGGGGGAGACCCAGTACTTC. Protein sequence: CASNYRGETQYF.

This clonotype was picked up many times. The chain combines TRBV12-3 or TRBV12-4 with TRBJ1-2; TRBD1 might be the D (6 bases). Between the trimmed V and J ends, which lost 6 bases and 6 bases, there was a span of 20 bases. The CDR3 has 15 residues. The DNA of the CDR3 is TGTGCCAGCAGCAGATGGGGGCCTGAAGTTAATGGCTACACCTTC. Its protein is CASSRWGPEVNGYTF.

Ten or more counts support this clonotype. CDR3 nucleotides: TGTGCCAGTAGTAGATACGTTGGACAGGGGACCACTGAAGCTTTCTTT. As protein: CASSRYVGQGTTEAFF. The V gene is TRBV19, the J gene TRBJ1-1; TRBD1 aligns across 9 bases. The trim removed 4 bases at V and 4 bases at J, leaving 10 bases unmatched. CDR1 and CDR2 from the germline V gene are LNHDA and SQIVND (reference sequence). This CDR3 region has 16 residues.

The chain is built from TRBV29-1 and TRBJ2-7, with D perhaps TRBD2 (6 bases). The CDR3 has 13 amino acids. With 5 bases removed from V and 7 bases from J, the gap between germline ends came to 18 bases. Germline CDR1 reads SQVTM; CDR2 reads ANQGSEA. CDR3 sequence reads: CSVSRGRDWEQYF. The CDR3 DNA follows: TGCAGCGTTTCTCGCGGGCGGGATTGGGAGCAGTACTTC.

As to this clonotype: A junction boundary mismatches the germline segment, possibly from a read error. The chain has TRBV19 and TRBJ2-7, with D unclear. CDR1 and CDR2 from the germline V gene are LNHDA and SQIVND (reference sequence). CDR3 length: 15 amino acids. In DNA, the CDR3 is TGTGCCATTAGTATAGGCAGCTACTCTCACGGAGAGCAGTACTTC. Protein: CAISIGSYSHGEQYF.

The chain uses TRBV12-3 or TRBV12-4 and TRBJ1-3; D ambiguous. This CDR3 spans 17 amino acids. V was pared by 6 bases and J by 0 bases, with 18 bases between. DNA for the CDR3: TGTGCCAGCAGCTCTCGGGCTGGCATGATCTCTGGAAACACCATATATTTT. Translated: CASSSRAGMISGNTIYF.

The chain has TRBV7-7 and TRBJ2-1; D gene ambiguous. This CDR3 spans 14 amino acids. The V end lost 1 base, the J end lost 8 bases, and 12 bases lay between the germline ends. The germline CDR1 and CDR2 sequences are SSHAT and FNYEAQ (reference sequence). CDR3 DNA sequence: TGTGCCAGCAGCTTAGAGGCAGGATCCTATGAGCAGTTCTTC. Translated, it gives CASSLEAGSYEQFF.

A word on this clonotype: A much larger clone lies a single base off, so this may be a read error. V usage is TRBV5-4 and J usage is TRBJ1-1; D unresolved. V lost 3 bases and J 0 bases, leaving 9 bases between the germline ends. Germline V gene sequence: CDR1 SGHNT, CDR2 YYREEE (reference sequence). CDR3 length equals 14 residues. The CDR3 spells CASSSNNVNTEAFF. The CDR3 DNA reads TGTGCCAGCAGCTCTAACAACGTGAACACTGAAGCTTTCTTT.

The chain carries TRBV3-1 and TRBJ2-2; D possibly corresponds to TRBD2 (5 bases). This CDR3 comprises 14 residues. Trimming stripped 1 base from V and 6 bases from J, with 9 bases between. CDR1 LGHDT and CDR2 YNNKEL come from the germline V gene (reference sequence). The CDR3 DNA sequence: TGTGCCAGCAGCCAAGTGATGGGAGCCGGGGAGCTGTTTTTT. Translated: CASSQVMGAGELFF.

This clonotype occurred many times. V and J are TRBV20-1 and TRBJ2-7; tentatively, D is TRBD1 or TRBD2 (5 bases each). Germline V gene data show CDR1 as DFQATT and CDR2 as SNEGSKA (reference sequence). The CDR3 is 13 amino acids. V shed 5 bases and J shed 3 bases, with 14 bases lying between them. The CDR3 nucleotides are TGCAGTGCTGACGGGGCACATGGCTACGAGCAGTACTTC. Protein sequence: CSADGAHGYEQYF.

The genes are TRBV19 and TRBJ2-3; D is ambiguous. The V gene lost 3 bases and the J gene lost 2 bases, with 12 bases spanning the gap. The germline CDR1 and CDR2 sequences are LNHDA and SQIVND (reference sequence). The CDR3 runs to 15 residues. For the CDR3, the DNA is TGTGCCAGTAGTATTGAGCTTACCTTCACAGATACGCAGTATTTT. Protein sequence: CASSIELTFTDTQYF.

This clonotype is medium-sized within its sample. The chain has TRBV6-1 and TRBJ2-2; no clear D. The CDR3 extends over 12 amino acids. V was shortened by 8 bases and J by 8 bases, with 12 bases between the two germline ends. CDR1 is MNHNS and CDR2 is SASEGT in the germline V gene. CDR3 protein: CASHPLLGELFF. As DNA, the CDR3 is TGTGCCAGCCATCCTTTGCTAGGGGAGCTGTTTTTT.

This clonotype is a singleton in its sample. Since a much larger clone is just one base distant, this may be a read error. This chain uses TRBV7-2 with TRBJ2-1, with D possibly called TRBD1 or TRBD2 (6 bases each). The V gene's germline CDR1 is SGHTA and CDR2 FQGNSA. CDR3 length: 15 amino acids. CDR3 protein: CASSRIRGGGNGQFF. CDR3 bases: TGTGCCAGCAGCCGCATCAGGGGAGGTGGCAATGGGCAGTTCTTC. Full variable domain (outside the CDR3, taken from reference TRBV7-2 and TRBJ2-1): GAGVSQSPSNKVTEKGKDVELRCDPISGHTALYWYRQSLGQGLEFLIYFQGNSAPDKSGLPSDRFSAERTGGSVSTLTIQRTQQEDSAVYLCASSRIRGGGNGQFFGPGTRLTVL.

This clonotype occurred many times. The rearrangement links TRBV20-1 to TRBJ2-3; the match to TRBD2 covers 15 bases. The CDR3 covers 16 residues. The trim removed 1 base at V and 7 bases at J, leaving 6 bases unmatched. Germline values: CDR1 DFQATT, CDR2 SNEGSKA (reference sequence). The CDR3 loop is CSARGTSGRAAYTQYF. In DNA form, the CDR3 reads TGCAGTGCTAGAGGGACTAGCGGGAGGGCCGCATATACGCAGTATTTT.